The sequence of this T cell receptor beta chain was determined in a study of blood T cells in healthy people across ages. Combining a sample-barcoded 5' primer with a J-beta primer mix, a second PCR ran for about 6 to 11 cycles. TCRdb reprocessed the 5' RACE reads with MiXCR, giving one entry per CDR3 protein. Among hundreds of thousands of distinct CDR3 sequences listed, more than 20% were seen once. Trimming cost V 4 bases and J 0 bases; bases outside gene matches: 6. The length of the CDR3 is 17 residues. Per germline, CDR1 MNHNS and CDR2 SASEGT. These data are also associated with another study on T cells of mothers and their children. According to that study: Slightly, though not significantly, more overlap was seen in related than in unrelated mother-child pairs.

This sequence joins TRBV6-1 and TRBJ1-1, with 12 bases aligning to TRBD1. The sequenced material came from blood. The receptor's source is a boy younger than 18 in good health. Here the CDR3 DNA reads TGTGCCAGCAGTGGTCGGGGACAGGGGGCAATGAACACTGAAGCTTTCTTT. Translated, it gives CASSGRGQGAMNTEAFF.